A single sample gave rise to the 18 T cell receptor beta chains below, sequenced in a study of OX40 agonist ivuxolimab in advanced cancers. This table comes from immunoSEQ multiplex PCR, and its TCRdb copy is limited to in-frame clones, with some not included. The sample yields roughly 40,000 clones, 80% to 90% seen once. The source material was CD4+ or CD8+ T cells sorted from blood, sampled in a trial of the OX40 agonist ivuxolimab. The source is an adult with an advanced solid tumor such as melanoma, head and neck, liver or kidney cancer.

This clone has a single count. The chain recombines TRBV6-4 with TRBJ2-3, with TRBD2 matching over 10 bases. Trimming cost V 2 bases and J 6 bases; bases outside gene matches: 11. Germline assignment: CDR1 MRHNA and CDR2 SNTAGT. The length of the CDR3 is 17 residues. CDR3 sequence (DNA): TGTGCCAGCAGTGACACAGCGGGGGGGCCGGGGTTTGATACGCAGTATTTT. Its translation: CASSDTAGGPGFDTQYF.

This clone showed up just once. This chain links TRBV11-2 with TRBJ1-1; D ambiguous. This CDR3 is built from 13 residues. V dropped 1 base and J dropped 1 base, with 4 bases sitting between them. Looked up from germline, CDR1 is SGHAT and CDR2 is FQNNGV. The CDR3 region is CASSLARNTEAFF. In nucleotides, the CDR3 is TGTGCCAGCAGCTTAGCCAGGAACACTGAAGCTTTCTTT.

This clone was seen a few times. The V and J genes are TRBV6-5 and TRBJ1-4; a possible D gene is TRBD1 (6 bases). The CDR3 contains 12 residues. Germline V gene sequence: CDR1 MNHEY, CDR2 SVGAGI. Deletions cut 7 bases from V and 8 bases from J, with 11 bases between. CDR3 sequence reads: CASTHGGEKLFF. The CDR3 nucleotides are TGTGCCAGCACCCACGGGGGCGAAAAACTGTTTTTT.

The rearrangement links TRBV2 to TRBJ2-3, with 12 bases aligning to TRBD2. Germline V gene data show CDR1 as SNHLY and CDR2 as FYNNEI. Unmatched junction bases numbered 1, after V lost 4 bases and J lost 2 bases. The CDR3 extends over 15 amino acids. In nucleotides, the CDR3 is TGTGCCAGCAGTGGGACTAGCGGGATCACAGATACGCAGTATTTT. Translation gives CASSGTSGITDTQYF.

The chain is built from TRBV2 and TRBJ2-4; D ambiguous. The CDR3 consists of 10 residues. Germline V gene data show CDR1 as SNHLY and CDR2 as FYNNEI. The V end lost 10 bases, the J end lost 6 bases, and 7 bases lay between the germline ends. DNA of the CDR3: TGTGCCACCTCAGTAAACATTCAGTACTTC. Its translation: CATSVNIQYF.

The chain uses TRBV29-1 and TRBJ2-7; the match to TRBD1 covers 7 bases. CDR1 and CDR2 from the germline V gene are SQVTM and ANQGSEA. The V gene end was trimmed by 7 bases and the J gene end by 2 bases; junction bases not matched to a gene: 11. This CDR3 has 14 amino acids. Here the CDR3 reads CSARGTAPTYEQYF. In nucleotides, the CDR3 is TGCAGCGCCCGAGGGACAGCCCCTACCTACGAGCAGTACTTC.

This chain uses TRBV29-1 with TRBJ1-1; D may be TRBD1 (5 bases). Germline CDR1 SQVTM, CDR2 ANQGSEA. This CDR3 has 12 residues. Between the trimmed V and J ends, which lost 6 bases and 1 base, there was a span of 9 bases. The DNA for the CDR3 is TGCAGCGTCAGGACACAGAACACTGAAGCTTTCTTT. It specifies CSVRTQNTEAFF.

This chain connects TRBV6-5 to TRBJ1-2; no definite D call. Deletions cut 3 bases from V and 8 bases from J, with 16 bases between. The germline gives CDR1 MNHEY, CDR2 SVGAGI. The CDR3 covers 14 residues. CDR3 in amino acids: CASSYSRTEGGYTF. In DNA, the CDR3 is TGTGCCAGCAGTTATAGTAGGACTGAGGGCGGCTACACCTTC.

The CDR3 here is CASTNRGDGEQYF. CDR3 nucleotide sequence: TGTGCCAGCACCAACCGGGGGGATGGCGAGCAGTACTTC. The chain combines TRBV7-8 with TRBJ2-7, with 7 bases that match TRBD2. CDR1 is SGHVS, CDR2 FQNEAQ, per germline. The CDR3 has 13 residues. After removal of 7 bases from V and 6 bases from J, the junction contained 9 bases not matched to a gene.

V gene TRBV10-3 combines with J gene TRBJ2-3; 7 nucleotides agree with TRBD2. V shed 0 bases and J 1 base; nucleotides not matched to a gene: 4. CDR3 length: 16 amino acids. Germline V gene sequence: CDR1 ENHRY, CDR2 SYGVKD. CDR3 in amino acids: CAISESSSGRTDTQYF. The CDR3 DNA sequence: TGTGCCATCAGTGAGTCTTCTAGCGGACGCACAGATACGCAGTATTTT.

This clone was seen more than once but under ten times. The rearrangement links TRBV9 to TRBJ1-1; 9 positions agree with TRBD1. Germline V lookup: CDR1 SGDLS, CDR2 YYNGEE. V shed 4 bases, J shed 4 bases, and the junction held 5 bases outside the gene matches. The length of the CDR3 is 14 residues. Here the CDR3 DNA reads TGTGCCAGCAGCAGACAGGGGGGTGGCACTGAAGCTTTCTTT. It specifies CASSRQGGGTEAFF.

The rearrangement uses TRBV14 and TRBJ1-1; D not certain. Germline V gene lookup returns CDR1 SGHDN and CDR2 FVKESK. Trimming shortened V by 4 bases and J by 4 bases, and 10 bases separated the two germline ends. The length of the CDR3 is 13 residues. In DNA, the CDR3 is TGTGCCAGCAGCCTCGGGTCCACCACTGAAGCTTTCTTT. Its translation is CASSLGSTTEAFF.

For this clone: Other DNA sequences in this specimen translate into the identical CDR3. The chain carries TRBV27 and TRBJ1-6; 8 nucleotides match TRBD1. This CDR3 has 15 amino acids. CDR1 MNHEY and CDR2 SMNVEV come from the germline V gene (reference sequence). V shed 2 bases and J 7 bases; nucleotides not matched to a gene: 4. CDR3 residues: CASSLRTGSNSPLHF. CDR3 in DNA: TGTGCCAGCAGTTTACGGACAGGGAGCAATTCACCCCTCCACTTT.

The rearrangement joins TRBV19 to TRBJ2-1, with D unresolved. CDR1 is LNHDA, CDR2 SQIVND, per germline (reference sequence). The CDR3 totals 11 residues. Trimming took off 9 bases at V and 8 bases at J, with 11 bases between the two ends. The CDR3 coding sequence is TGTGCCAGGGAAGAATGGGATGAGCAGTTCTTC. Protein sequence: CAREEWDEQFF.

The rearrangement uses TRBV15 and TRBJ1-1, with D tentatively TRBD1 (5 bases). Germline CDR1 is LNHNV and CDR2 is YYDKDF (reference sequence). The CDR3 has 17 amino acids. V lost 0 bases, J lost 0 bases, and 14 bases lay in between. CDR3 DNA sequence: TGTGCCACCAGCAGAGACGGACAAGTTTGGGTGAACACTGAAGCTTTCTTT. Its protein product is CATSRDGQVWVNTEAFF. Drawing the rest from reference TRBV15 and TRBJ1-1, the complete variable domain is DAMVIQNPRYQVTQFGKPVTLSCSQTLNHNVMYWYQQKSSQAPKLLFHYYDKDFNNEADTPDNFQSRRPNTSFCFLDIRSPGLGDTAMYLCATSRDGQVWVNTEAFFGQGTRLTVV.

The genes are TRBV6-5 and TRBJ1-5, with a possible D match to TRBD1 (6 bases). V lost 5 bases, J lost 16 bases, and 24 bases lay in between. The CDR3 is 14 residues long. Germline V gene sequence: CDR1 MNHEY, CDR2 SVGAGI. The CDR3: CASSSGRQARLVHF. DNA of the CDR3: TGTGCCAGCAGTAGCGGGAGACAGGCCCGACTGGTACATTTT.

The chain couples TRBV30 to TRBJ2-7; weak D call: TRBD2 (5 bases). Deletions cut 2 bases from V and 6 bases from J, with 8 bases between. Germline CDR1 and CDR2: GTSNPN and SVGIG (reference sequence). The CDR3 consists of 11 residues. CDR3 nucleotide sequence: TGTGCCTGGAGTAGAGGGCTCGAGCAGTACTTC. This codes for CAWSRGLEQYF.

The chain carries TRBV30 and TRBJ1-1; the D gene is possibly TRBD1 (5 bases). The CDR3 has 14 amino acids. The germline gives CDR1 GTSNPN, CDR2 SVGIG (reference sequence). The V end was cut by 2 bases, the J end by 4 bases, with 14 bases between. This chain's CDR3 is CAWSSVLRGTEAFF. The CDR3, as DNA: TGTGCCTGGAGTTCGGTCCTAAGGGGCACTGAAGCTTTCTTT.